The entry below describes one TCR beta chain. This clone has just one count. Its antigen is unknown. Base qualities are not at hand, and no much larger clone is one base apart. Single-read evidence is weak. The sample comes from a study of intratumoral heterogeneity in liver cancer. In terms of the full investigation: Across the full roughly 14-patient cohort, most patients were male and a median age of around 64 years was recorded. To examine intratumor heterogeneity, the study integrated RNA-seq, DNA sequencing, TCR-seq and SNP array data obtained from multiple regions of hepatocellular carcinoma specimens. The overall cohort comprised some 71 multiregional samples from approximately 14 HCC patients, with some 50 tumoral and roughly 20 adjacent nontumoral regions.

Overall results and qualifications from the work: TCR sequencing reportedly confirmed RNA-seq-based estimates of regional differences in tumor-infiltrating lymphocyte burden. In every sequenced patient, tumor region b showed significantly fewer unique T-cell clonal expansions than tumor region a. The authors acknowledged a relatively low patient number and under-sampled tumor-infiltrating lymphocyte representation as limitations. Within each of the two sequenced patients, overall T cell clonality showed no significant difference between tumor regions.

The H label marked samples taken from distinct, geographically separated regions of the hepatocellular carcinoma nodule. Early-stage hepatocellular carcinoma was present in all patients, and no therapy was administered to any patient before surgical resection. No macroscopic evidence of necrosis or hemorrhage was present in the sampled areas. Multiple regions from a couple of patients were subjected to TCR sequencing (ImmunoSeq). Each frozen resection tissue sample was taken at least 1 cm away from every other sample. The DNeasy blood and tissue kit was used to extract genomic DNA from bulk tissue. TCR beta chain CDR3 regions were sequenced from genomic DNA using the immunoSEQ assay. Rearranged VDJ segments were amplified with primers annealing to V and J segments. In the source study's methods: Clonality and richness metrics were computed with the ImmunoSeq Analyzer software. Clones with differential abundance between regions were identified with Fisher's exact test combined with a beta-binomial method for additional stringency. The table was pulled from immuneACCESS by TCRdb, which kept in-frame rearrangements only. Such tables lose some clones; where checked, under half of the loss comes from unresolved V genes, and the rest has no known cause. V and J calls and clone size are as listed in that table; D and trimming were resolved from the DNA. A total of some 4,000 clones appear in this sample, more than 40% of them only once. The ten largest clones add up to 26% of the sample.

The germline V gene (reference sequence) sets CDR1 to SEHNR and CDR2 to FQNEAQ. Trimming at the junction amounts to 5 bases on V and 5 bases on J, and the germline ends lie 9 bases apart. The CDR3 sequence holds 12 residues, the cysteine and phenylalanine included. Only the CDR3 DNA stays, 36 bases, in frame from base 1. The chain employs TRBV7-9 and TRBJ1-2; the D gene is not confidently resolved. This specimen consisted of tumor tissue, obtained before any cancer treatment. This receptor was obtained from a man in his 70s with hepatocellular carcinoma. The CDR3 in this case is CASSLGPYGYTF. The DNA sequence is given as TGTGCCAGCAGCCTCGGACCGTATGGCTACACCTTC.